This T cell receptor beta chain is from a study of T cell responses to AZD1222 COVID-19 vaccine. Findings and caveats of the study: Females outnumbered males among donors, who were mostly white British; clonal diversity was possibly underestimated. Targets within unmutated variant regions were reportedly found for nearly half of spike-specific TCRs.

A note on this clone: Antigen unknown.

TCRdb's table, derived via immunoSEQ multiplex PCR, lists solely in-frame clones and lacks some. The sample lists approximately 150,000 clones, about 92% occurring once. The source material was peripheral blood, sampled 28 days after the second AZD1222 dose. This TCR was sampled from an adult who received the AZD1222 COVID-19 vaccine.

The CDR3 nucleotides are TGCGCCAGCAGCCAAGATTATGGCATAAATTCACCCCTCCACTTT. Amino acids: CASSQDYGINSPLHF. This rearrangement joins TRBV4-1 to TRBJ1-6, with D hard to call. The CDR3 extends over 15 amino acids. CDR1 MGHRA and CDR2 YSYEKL come from the germline V gene. Trimming removed 0 bases at V and 7 bases at J, with 10 bases between.